The TCR beta chain described here comes from a study of OX40 agonist ivuxolimab in advanced cancers. About the research overall: Patients' therapy was ivuxolimab, an antibody that acts as an agonist of OX40 (CD134). Partial responses, seen in three patients, involved one hepatocellular carcinoma and two cutaneous melanomas.

The CDR3 runs to 16 residues. Trimming stripped 4 bases from V and 2 bases from J, with 18 bases between. Germline lookup yields CDR1 SGHNT and CDR2 YYREEE (reference sequence). TCRdb's copy holds only in-frame clones and misses some; the assay was immunoSEQ multiplex PCR. The sample has more than 30,000 clones, around nine tenths seen once. Regarding the study as a whole: In general, CD8+ T cells held more expanded clones than CD4+ did, on average. Near-lowest levels of clonal expansion characterized partial responders at 0.1-3.0 mg/kg.

A note on this clone: Antigen: not known.

This receptor was identified in an adult with an advanced solid tumor such as melanoma, head and neck, liver or kidney cancer. Sequenced material: CD4+ or CD8+ T cells sorted from blood, taken in a trial of the OX40 agonist ivuxolimab. The rearrangement joins TRBV5-4 to TRBJ2-5; D might be TRBD1 (6 bases). CDR3 sequence: CASSGGPSQGQETQYF. CDR3 sequence (DNA): TGTGCCAGCAGCGGAGGACCGAGTCAGGGGCAAGAGACCCAGTACTTC. The complete variable domain, with remaining parts taken from reference TRBV5-4 and TRBJ2-5, reads ETGVTQSPTHLIKTRGQQVTLRCSSQSGHNTVSWYQQALGQGPQFIFQYYREEENGRGNFPPRFSGLQFPNYSSELNVNALELDDSALYLCASSGGPSQGQETQYFGPGTRLLVL.